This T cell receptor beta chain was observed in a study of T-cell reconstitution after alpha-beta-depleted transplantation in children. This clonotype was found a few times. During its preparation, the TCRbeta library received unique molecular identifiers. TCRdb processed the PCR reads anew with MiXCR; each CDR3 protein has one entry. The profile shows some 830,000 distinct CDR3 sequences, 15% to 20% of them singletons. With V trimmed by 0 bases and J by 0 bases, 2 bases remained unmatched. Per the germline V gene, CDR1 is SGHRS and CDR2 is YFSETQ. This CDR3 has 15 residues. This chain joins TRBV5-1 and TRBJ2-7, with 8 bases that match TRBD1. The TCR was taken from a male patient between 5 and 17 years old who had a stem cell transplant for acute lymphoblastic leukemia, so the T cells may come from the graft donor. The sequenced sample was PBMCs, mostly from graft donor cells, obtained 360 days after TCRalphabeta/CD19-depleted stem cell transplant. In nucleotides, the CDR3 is TGCGCCAGCAGCTTGGACAGGGGGGCCTCCTACGAGCAGTACTTC. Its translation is CASSLDRGASYEQYF.